The 6 T cell receptor beta chains listed next were all sequenced from one sample in a study of cytotoxic CD8 clonotypes in ibrutinib-treated CLL. The method was immunoSEQ multiplex PCR; TCRdb's version includes in-frame clones alone and lacks a portion of them. This sample carries some 170,000 clones, 70% to 90% of them seen once, and the ten largest clones take approximately 3%. This specimen consisted of PBMCs, obtained at disease progression, from a patient treated with ibrutinib. The receptor set was obtained from a human donor with chronic lymphocytic leukemia.

This clone was observed a handful of times. The rearrangement uses TRBV30 and TRBJ1-2, with D possibly TRBD1 on 5 matching bases. The V and J ends lost 2 bases and 4 bases respectively, with 8 bases between them. The germline V gene has CDR1 GTSNPN and CDR2 SVGIG (reference sequence). This CDR3 is 12 amino acids long. In DNA form, the CDR3 reads TGTGCCTGGAGTCCCAGGGCCTATGGCTACACCTTC. It encodes CAWSPRAYGYTF.

The chain links TRBV7-9 to TRBJ2-3, with a weak D call TRBD2 (5 bases). V was cut by 1 base and J by 0 bases, with 5 bases left in between. This CDR3 is built from 14 residues. Per the germline V gene, CDR1 is SEHNR and CDR2 is FQNEAQ (reference sequence). In DNA form, the CDR3 reads TGTGCCAGCAGCTTAGGACTAAGCACAGATACGCAGTATTTT. Protein product: CASSLGLSTDTQYF.

The chain links TRBV10-3 to TRBJ2-3, with 8 bases that match TRBD2. The V segment lost 8 bases and the J segment 6 bases; nucleotides outside the gene matches: 4. The CDR3 length is 12 residues. Germline loops: CDR1 ENHRY, CDR2 SYGVKD. CDR3 protein: CAISTSVDTQYF. In DNA form, the CDR3 reads TGTGCCATCTCGACTAGCGTGGATACGCAGTATTTT.

J is TRBJ2-2 and V is TRBV9; D not certain. The CDR3 length is 14 residues. The germline V gene has CDR1 SGDLS and CDR2 YYNGEE. V dropped 4 bases and J dropped 3 bases, with 10 bases sitting between them. The CDR3 nucleotides read TGTGCCAGCAGCACGCGTTCGGACACCGGGGAGCTGTTTTTT. Translation: CASSTRSDTGELFF.

The gene calls are TRBV30 and TRBJ2-7, with 7 bases that match TRBD1. The CDR3 is 13 amino acids. J lost 4 bases, V lost 4 bases, and 7 bases had no gene match. The V gene's germline CDR1 is GTSNPN and CDR2 SVGIG (reference sequence). CDR3 DNA: TGTGCCTGGAACCGACAGGGTCTATACGAGCAGTACTTC. Translation gives CAWNRQGLYEQYF.

The genes are TRBV28 and TRBJ1-2; 9 bases are shared with TRBD1. Germline loops: CDR1 MDHEN, CDR2 SYDVKM. The V segment lost 3 bases and the J segment 6 bases; nucleotides outside the gene matches: 14. The CDR3 covers 17 residues. The CDR3 here is CASSFGDRGMMMDGYTF. The DNA for the CDR3 is TGTGCCAGCAGTTTCGGCGACAGGGGGATGATGATGGATGGCTACACCTTC.